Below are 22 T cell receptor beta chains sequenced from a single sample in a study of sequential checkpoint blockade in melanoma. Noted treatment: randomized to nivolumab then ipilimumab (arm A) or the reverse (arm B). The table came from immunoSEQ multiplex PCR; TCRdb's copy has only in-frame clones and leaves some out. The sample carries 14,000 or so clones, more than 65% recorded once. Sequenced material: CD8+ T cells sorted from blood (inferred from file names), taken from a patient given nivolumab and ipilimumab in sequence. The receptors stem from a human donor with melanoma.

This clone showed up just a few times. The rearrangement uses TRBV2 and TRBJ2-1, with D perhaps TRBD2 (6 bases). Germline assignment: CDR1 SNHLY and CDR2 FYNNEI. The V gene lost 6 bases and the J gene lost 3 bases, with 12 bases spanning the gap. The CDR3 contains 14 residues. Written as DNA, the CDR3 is TGTGCCAGCAGGACGGAGGGCGTCTACAATGAGCAGTTCTTC. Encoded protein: CASRTEGVYNEQFF.

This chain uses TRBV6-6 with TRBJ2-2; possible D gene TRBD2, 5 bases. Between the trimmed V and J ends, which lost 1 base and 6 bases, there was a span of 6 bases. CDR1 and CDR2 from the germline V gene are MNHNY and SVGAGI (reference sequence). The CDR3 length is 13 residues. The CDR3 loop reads CASSYFGAGELFF. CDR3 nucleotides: TGTGCCAGCAGTTACTTCGGGGCCGGGGAGCTGTTTTTT.

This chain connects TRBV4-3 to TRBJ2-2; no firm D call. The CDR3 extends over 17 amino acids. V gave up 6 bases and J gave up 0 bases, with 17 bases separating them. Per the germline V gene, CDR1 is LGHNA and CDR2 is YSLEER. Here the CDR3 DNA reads TGCGCCAGCAGTCAAAGCCTTCGGGTCTCGAACACCGGGGAGCTGTTTTTT. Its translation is CASSQSLRVSNTGELFF.

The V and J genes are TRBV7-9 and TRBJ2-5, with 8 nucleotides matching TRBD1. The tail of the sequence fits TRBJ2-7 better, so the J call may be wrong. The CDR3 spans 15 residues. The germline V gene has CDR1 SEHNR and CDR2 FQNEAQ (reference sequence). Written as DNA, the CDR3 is TGTGCCAGCAGCTTGAGACAGGGGCGTCCGCACGAGCAGTACTTC. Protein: CASSLRQGRPHEQYF.

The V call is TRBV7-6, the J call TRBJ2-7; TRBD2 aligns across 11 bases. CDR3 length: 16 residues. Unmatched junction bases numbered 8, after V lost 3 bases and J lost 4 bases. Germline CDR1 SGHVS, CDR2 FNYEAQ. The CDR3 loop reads CASSFTDSGGAYEQYF. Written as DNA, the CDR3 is TGTGCCAGCAGCTTCACGGATAGCGGGGGGGCTTACGAGCAGTACTTC.

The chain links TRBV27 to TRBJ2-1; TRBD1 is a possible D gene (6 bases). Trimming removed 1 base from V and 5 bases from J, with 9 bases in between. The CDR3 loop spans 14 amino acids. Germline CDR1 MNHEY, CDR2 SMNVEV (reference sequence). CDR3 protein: CASSLLGTNNEQFF. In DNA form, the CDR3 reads TGTGCCAGCAGTTTATTAGGGACAAACAATGAGCAGTTCTTC.

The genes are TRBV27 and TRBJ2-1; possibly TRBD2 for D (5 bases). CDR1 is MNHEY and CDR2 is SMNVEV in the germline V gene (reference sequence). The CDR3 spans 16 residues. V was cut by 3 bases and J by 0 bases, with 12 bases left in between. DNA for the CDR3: TGTGCCAGCAGTTTCGGACTGTCGAGCTCCTACAATGAGCAGTTCTTC. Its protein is CASSFGLSSSYNEQFF.

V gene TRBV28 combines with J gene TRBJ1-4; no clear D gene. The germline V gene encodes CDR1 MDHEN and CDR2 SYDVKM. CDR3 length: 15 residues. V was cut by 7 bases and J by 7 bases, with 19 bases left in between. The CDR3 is CASIRLTRSGEKLFF. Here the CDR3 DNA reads TGTGCCAGCATTAGGCTTACGAGGTCGGGTGAAAAACTGTTTTTT.

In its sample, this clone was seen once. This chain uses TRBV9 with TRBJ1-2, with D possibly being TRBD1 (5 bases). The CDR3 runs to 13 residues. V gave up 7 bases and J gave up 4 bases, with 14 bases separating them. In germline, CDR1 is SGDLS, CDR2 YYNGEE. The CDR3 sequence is CASDTPGGYGYTF. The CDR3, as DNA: TGTGCCAGCGACACCCCCGGGGGCTATGGCTACACCTTC. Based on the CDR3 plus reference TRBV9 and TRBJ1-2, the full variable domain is DSGVTQTPKHLITATGQRVTLRCSPRSGDLSVYWYQQSLDQGLQFLIQYYNGEERAKGNILERFSAQQFPDLHSELNLSSLELGDSALYFCASDTPGGYGYTFGSGTRLTVV.

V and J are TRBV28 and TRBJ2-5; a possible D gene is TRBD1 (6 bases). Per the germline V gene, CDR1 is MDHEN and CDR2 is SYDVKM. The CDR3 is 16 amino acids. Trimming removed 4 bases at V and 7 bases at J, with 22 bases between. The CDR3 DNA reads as TGTGCCAGCAGTTCCAAACAGGGATTTGGCTCTGGGACCCAGTACTTC. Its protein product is CASSSKQGFGSGTQYF.

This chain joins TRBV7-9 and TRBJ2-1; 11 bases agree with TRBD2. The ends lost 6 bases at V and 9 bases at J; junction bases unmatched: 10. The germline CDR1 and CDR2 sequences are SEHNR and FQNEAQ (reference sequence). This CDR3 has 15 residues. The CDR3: CASSSHETSGTEQFF. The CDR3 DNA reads TGTGCCAGCAGTTCCCATGAGACTAGCGGGACTGAGCAGTTCTTC.

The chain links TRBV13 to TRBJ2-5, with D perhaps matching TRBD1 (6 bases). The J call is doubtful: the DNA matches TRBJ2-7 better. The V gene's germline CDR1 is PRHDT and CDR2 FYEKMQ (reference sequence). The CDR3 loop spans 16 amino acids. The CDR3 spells CASSLRVAGVSYEQYF. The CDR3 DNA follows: TGTGCCAGCAGCTTACGAGTGGCAGGGGTCTCCTACGAGCAGTACTTC.

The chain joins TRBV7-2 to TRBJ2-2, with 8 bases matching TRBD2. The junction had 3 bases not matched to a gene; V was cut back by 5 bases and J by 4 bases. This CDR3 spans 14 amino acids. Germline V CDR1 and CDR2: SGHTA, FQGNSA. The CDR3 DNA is TGTGCCAGCAGCGCGGCGGGGGGCACCGGGGAGCTGTTTTTT. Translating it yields CASSAAGGTGELFF.

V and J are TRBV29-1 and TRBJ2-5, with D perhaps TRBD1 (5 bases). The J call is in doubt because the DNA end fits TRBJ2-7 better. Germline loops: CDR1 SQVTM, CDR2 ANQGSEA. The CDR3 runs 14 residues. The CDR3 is CSARGAESSYEQYF. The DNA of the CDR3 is TGCAGCGCCCGTGGGGCCGAAAGCTCCTACGAGCAGTACTTC.

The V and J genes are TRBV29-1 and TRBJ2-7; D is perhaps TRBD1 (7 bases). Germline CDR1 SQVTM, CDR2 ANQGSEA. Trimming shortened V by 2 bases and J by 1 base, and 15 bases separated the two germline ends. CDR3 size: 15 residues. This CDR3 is CSVESGRGVSYEQYF. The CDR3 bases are TGCAGCGTTGAATCGGGCAGGGGGGTTTCCTACGAGCAGTACTTC.

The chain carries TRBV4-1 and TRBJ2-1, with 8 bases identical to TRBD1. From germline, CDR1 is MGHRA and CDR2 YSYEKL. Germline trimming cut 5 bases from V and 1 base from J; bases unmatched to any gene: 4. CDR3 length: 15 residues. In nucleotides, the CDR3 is TGCGCCAGCAGCGACACAGGGGGGTCCTACAATGAGCAGTTCTTC. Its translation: CASSDTGGSYNEQFF.

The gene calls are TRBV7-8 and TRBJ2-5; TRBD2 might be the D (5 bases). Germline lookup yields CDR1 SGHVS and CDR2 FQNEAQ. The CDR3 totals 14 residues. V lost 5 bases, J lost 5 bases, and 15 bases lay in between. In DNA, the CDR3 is TGTGCCAGCAGCGCCCTCCTCCGAGGGGAGACCCAGTACTTC. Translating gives CASSALLRGETQYF.

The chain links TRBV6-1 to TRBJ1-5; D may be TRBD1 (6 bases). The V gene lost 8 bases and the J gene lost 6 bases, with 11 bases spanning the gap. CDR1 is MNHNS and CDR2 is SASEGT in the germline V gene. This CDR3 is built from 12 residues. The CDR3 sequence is CASAQGSQPQHF. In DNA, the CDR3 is TGTGCCAGCGCCCAGGGGAGTCAGCCCCAGCATTTT.

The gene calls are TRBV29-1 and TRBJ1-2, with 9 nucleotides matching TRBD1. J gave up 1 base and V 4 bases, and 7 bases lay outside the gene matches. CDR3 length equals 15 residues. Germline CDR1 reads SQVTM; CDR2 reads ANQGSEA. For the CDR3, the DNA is TGCAGCGTTGCTAGGACAGGGGTGGGTAACTATGGCTACACCTTC. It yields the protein CSVARTGVGNYGYTF.

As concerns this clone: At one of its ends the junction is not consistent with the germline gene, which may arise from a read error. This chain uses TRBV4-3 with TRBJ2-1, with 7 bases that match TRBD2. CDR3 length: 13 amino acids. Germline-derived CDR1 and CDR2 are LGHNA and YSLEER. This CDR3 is CASSPRLGGRVIF. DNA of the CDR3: TGCGCCAGCAGCCCCCGCCTTGGGGGGAGGGTCATCTTC.

This CDR3 reads CASSFTGGYGYTF. The CDR3 nucleotides are TGTGCCAGCAGCTTTACAGGGGGATATGGCTACACCTTC. The chain joins TRBV13 to TRBJ1-2; TRBD1 aligns across 8 bases. This CDR3 contains 13 residues. J was trimmed by 5 bases and V by 3 bases; bases with no gene match: 2. Germline V gene data show CDR1 as PRHDT and CDR2 as FYEKMQ (reference sequence).

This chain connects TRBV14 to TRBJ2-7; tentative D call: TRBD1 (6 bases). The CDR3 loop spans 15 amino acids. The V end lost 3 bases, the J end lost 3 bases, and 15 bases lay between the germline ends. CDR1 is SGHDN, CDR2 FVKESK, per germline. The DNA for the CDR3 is TGTGCCAGCAGCCACCTCCGGGACACTAACTACGAGCAGTACTTC. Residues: CASSHLRDTNYEQYF.